This T cell receptor (beta chain) was identified during a study of cytomegalovirus exposure and HLA in healthy donors. The PCR was carried out with 60 Vbeta primers and 13 Jbeta primers. Using immunoSEQ multiplex PCR, the repertoire was profiled, and TCRdb retains in-frame clones only, with some absent. The sample lists roughly 190,000 clones, approximately 75% seen once, with under 5% in the top ten. This CDR3 has 15 residues. The V and J ends lost 4 bases and 4 bases respectively, with 16 bases between them. Germline CDR1 SGHAT, CDR2 FQNNGV. This clone was found once. The sample comprised PBMCs. V and J are TRBV11-2 and TRBJ1-2, with no clear D. The sequence was collected from a man younger than 45 in good health and CMV-seropositive. CDR3 sequence: CASSSLRGRVYGYTF. As DNA, the CDR3 is TGTGCCAGCAGCTCCCTCCGAGGGAGGGTCTATGGCTACACCTTC. The full variable domain, in which reference TRBV11-2 and TRBJ1-2 provide the parts outside the CDR3, is EAGVAQSPRYKIIEKRQSVAFWCNPISGHATLYWYQQILGQGPKLLIQFQNNGVVDDSQLPKDRFSAERLKGVDSTLKIQPAKLEDSAVYLCASSSLRGRVYGYTFGSGTRLTVV.